This T cell receptor beta chain was found in a study of shared clonotypes between healthy human individuals. Deep was the level at which the assay was run. Profiled with immunoSEQ multiplex PCR; TCRdb holds only in-frame clones, not every one. The data show around 1,900,000 clones, about 93% seen once. Naive-designated CD8 cells lacked CD45RO, were positively enriched for CCR7, and omitted terminally differentiated effector memory CD45RA+ cells. All donors were healthy HIV-negative adults lacking recent acute infections or vaccinations. Specimen: naive CD8+ T cells from PBMCs. The TCR comes from a young man in good health. Some clones in this sample may be carry-over from other donors' samples.

Written as DNA, the CDR3 is TGTGCCATCAGGGGTGGAACCGACTACAATGAGCAGTTCTTC. Residues: CAIRGGTDYNEQFF. The gene calls are TRBV10-3 and TRBJ2-1; no definite D call. The germline V and J ends were trimmed by 6 bases and 3 bases, with 12 bases remaining between them. The V gene's germline CDR1 is ENHRY and CDR2 SYGVKD. CDR3 size: 14 residues.